Described below is a single TCR beta chain sequence and its context. No antigen is known for it. No quality values exist for individual bases; no much larger clone is one base distant. The data originate from a study of blood T cell repertoires in COVID-19 (dated by TCRdb to the early 2020s). Turning to the overall study: The collaborator samples originated in the United States, Italy and Spain and spanned the acute and convalescent phases of COVID-19. The material from the prospective study consisted of cDNA or gDNA derived from T cells, B-cell-depleted T cells, or PBMCs. The dataset comprised deeply sampled blood TCRbeta repertoires from subjects exposed to, actively infected with, or recovered from COVID-19. A freely available public database, intended as a resource for researchers studying the immune response to SARS-CoV-2, is where the repertoires were released. Samples were obtained from the ongoing ImmuneRACE study (first 160 participants) and from 1,254 subjects provided by 6 global collaborators. Sample metadata almost always included a de-identified subject ID, COVID-19 status, age in years and sex. Where available, HLA class I and class II types were obtained from metadata supplied by the sample provider rather than from assay-based typing.

Participants in the prospective study were enrolled through a virtual design, were aged roughly 18 to 100 years, and lived in approximately 24 United States geographic areas. Cohort assignment in the prospective study relied on participant-reported clinical history from a screening survey and a study questionnaire. Recovered participants in ImmuneRACE Cohort 3 were defined as having two consecutive negative NP/OP PCR tests, clearance from a healthcare professional, or resolution of symptoms. Mobile phlebotomists in the prospective study collected whole blood, serum and a nasopharyngeal or oropharyngeal swab from every participant. Prospective study participants could optionally give additional blood draws and questionnaires over an approximately two-month period. Prospective study blood samples were shipped either frozen or at room temperature before DNA extraction. The immunoSEQ Assay, a bias-controlled multiplex PCR, was used to amplify TCRbeta CDR3 regions from genomic DNA. The original methods were these. Nucleated cell counts per sample were estimated from amplification of reference gene primers within the assay. Sequence reads were collapsed and filtered to measure the absolute abundance of every unique TCRbeta CDR3 rearrangement. For each sample, productive Simpson clonality was calculated by taking the square root of Simpson's diversity index across productive rearrangements. TCRdb obtained this table from immuneACCESS and retained in-frame rearrangements with V and J assigned. These tables miss some clones; where compared with another copy, unresolved V genes account for less than half of the shortfall, and the remainder is unexplained. V, J and clone size are those of that table, while D and trimming were read from the DNA. The sample data list fewer than 200,000 clones, and 80% to 90% of these were observed just once. Of the sample, around 7% falls within the top ten clones.

Study-wide findings and limitations: How much clinical and demographic metadata was included differed by source and by participant, and the metadata was provided uncurated.

The sequence came from a man between 50 and 59 years old who had recovered from COVID-19. Sequenced input: PBMCs or T cells enriched from blood (not recorded which).

The encoded CDR3 is CSAPLFNEQYF. The DNA sequence is given as TGCAGTGCCCCCCTCTTTAACGAGCAGTACTTC. The rearrangement combines TRBV20-1 with TRBJ2-7, with no confidently assigned D gene. Trimming removed 6 bases from V and 5 bases from J, leaving 11 bases between the germline ends. The germline V gene (reference sequence) provides CDR1 DFQATT and CDR2 SNEGSKA. The CDR3 covers 11 residues, taking in both the cysteine and the phenylalanine. Only the CDR3 DNA is retained, 33 bases long and in frame from the first base.